This paragraph reports one T cell receptor beta chain. What it binds is not known. Combining a sample-barcoded 5' primer with a J-beta primer mix, a second PCR ran for about 7 to 11 cycles. TCRdb re-derived calls from the 5' RACE reads in MiXCR, one entry per CDR3 protein. The repertoire includes over 1,200,000 distinct CDR3 sequences, 59% of them detected once, and roughly 7% sits in the top ten. The sample is drawn from a study of blood T cells in healthy people across ages. Overall study findings and caveats: Investigators treated diversity estimates from one million T cells as underestimates.

Sequencing was done on a sample of blood. This receptor was obtained from a man between 18 and 29 years old in good health.

CDR3 region: CASRVFDREQYF. The CDR3 DNA follows: TGTGCCAGCAGGGTGTTTGACCGCGAGCAGTACTTC. The V and J genes are TRBV6-1 and TRBJ2-7; D gene ambiguous. Germline V gene data show CDR1 as MNHNS and CDR2 as SASEGT. This CDR3 has 12 residues. V gave up 6 bases and J gave up 6 bases, with 12 bases separating them.